Each of the 32 T cell receptor beta chains below was sequenced from the same sample in a study of control samples from healthy donors and cancer patients. Profiled with immunoSEQ multiplex PCR; TCRdb holds only in-frame clones, not every one. The sample carries about 45,000 clones, roughly three quarters recorded once. Sequenced material: formalin-fixed, paraffin-embedded tissue. These receptors all stem from a male donor with melanoma.

This clone occurred once. V is TRBV5-4 and J is TRBJ2-7; 12 bases are a match to TRBD2. Germline V gene lookup returns CDR1 SGHNT and CDR2 YYREEE (reference sequence). After removal of 4 bases from V and 3 bases from J, the junction contained 11 bases not matched to a gene. CDR3 length: 17 residues. CDR3 DNA: TGTGCCAGCAGCGGCCCCCAAACTAGCGGGAGGTACTACGAGCAGTACTTC. Encoded protein: CASSGPQTSGRYYEQYF.

This clone showed up just a few times. The chain joins TRBV3-1 (or the pseudogene TRBV3-2) to TRBJ1-6, with D possibly being TRBD1 (5 bases). Germline CDR1 reads LGHDT; CDR2 reads YNNKEL (reference sequence). This CDR3 contains 15 residues. The V and J ends lost 3 bases and 10 bases respectively, with 16 bases between them. The DNA for the CDR3 is TGTGCCAGCAGCCATGGCCAGGGTGATGGGTCACCCCTCCACTTT. Translating it yields CASSHGQGDGSPLHF.

The J gene is TRBJ2-1, the V gene TRBV6-1, with D hard to call. Trimming removed 2 bases at V and 6 bases at J, with 5 bases between. Germline-derived CDR1 and CDR2 are MNHNS and SASEGT. The CDR3 is 12 amino acids. DNA of the CDR3: TGTGCCAGCAGTGAACAGGTCAATGAGCAGTTCTTC. This translates into CASSEQVNEQFF.

The rearrangement joins TRBV7-2 to TRBJ1-6; D is perhaps TRBD1 (5 bases). The CDR3 has 13 amino acids. Trimming took off 8 bases at V and 7 bases at J, with 12 bases between the two ends. Germline-derived CDR1 and CDR2 are SGHTA and FQGNSA. CDR3 loop: CASAPGSNSPLHF. CDR3 DNA: TGTGCCAGCGCCCCAGGGAGCAATTCACCCCTCCACTTT.

The genes are TRBV2 and TRBJ1-1; 10 bases match TRBD1. The CDR3 length is 15 residues. From germline, CDR1 is SNHLY and CDR2 FYNNEI. V lost 6 bases to trimming and J lost 1 base; unmatched junction nucleotides: 5. In nucleotides, the CDR3 is TGTGCCAGCAGGGAATGGACAGGGGGGAACACTGAAGCTTTCTTT. Its protein product is CASREWTGGNTEAFF. Using reference TRBV2 and TRBJ1-1 for the parts outside the CDR3, the full variable domain is EPEVTQTPSHQVTQMGQEVILRCVPISNHLYFYWYRQILGQKVEFLVSFYNNEISEKSEIFDDQFSVERPDGSNFTLKIRSTKLEDSAMYFCASREWTGGNTEAFFGQGTRLTVV.

This clone was found many times. CDR3 bases: TGTGCCAGCAGTGAATTGGTGGGTATTCAGCCCCAGCATTTT. This encodes CASSELVGIQPQHF. The V call is TRBV2, the J call TRBJ1-5; D unresolved. Trimming stripped 2 bases from V and 6 bases from J, with 11 bases between. Germline-derived CDR1 and CDR2 are SNHLY and FYNNEI. The CDR3 sequence is 14 residues long.

Remarks on this clone: Germline is not matched at one junction end, which may reflect a read error. At the DNA level, this CDR3 is encoded by other sequences in the same sample as well. The V gene is TRBV29-1, the J gene TRBJ2-1; 8 bases are shared with TRBD1. The germline V gene has CDR1 SQVTM and CDR2 ANQGSEA. This CDR3 region has 14 residues. CDR3: CSVEPGGGYNEQFF. The CDR3 DNA sequence: TGCAGCGTTGAACCAGGGGGCGGGTACAATGAACAGTTCTTC.

The gene calls are TRBV11-1 and TRBJ2-1; D unresolved. V was shortened by 4 bases and J by 8 bases, with 9 bases between the two germline ends. Germline V gene data show CDR1 as SGHAT and CDR2 as FQDESV (reference sequence). CDR3 length equals 12 residues. The chain's CDR3 is CASSSESDEQFF. CDR3 bases: TGTGCCAGCAGCTCCGAGTCCGATGAGCAGTTCTTC.

This clone was detected only once. The chain couples TRBV10-1 to TRBJ1-1, with D hard to call. V was clipped by 3 bases and J by 8 bases, with 19 bases between them. The CDR3 sequence is 15 residues long. In germline, CDR1 is WNHNN, CDR2 SYGVQD (reference sequence). In DNA form, the CDR3 reads TGCGCCAGCAGTGAACGGCCAGGCGGGCCGAGGGAAGCTTTCTTT. This sequence encodes CASSERPGGPREAFF.

The V and J genes are TRBV7-9 and TRBJ2-3; 10 positions agree with TRBD2. Germline assignment: CDR1 SEHNR and CDR2 FQNEAQ (reference sequence). The CDR3 loop spans 15 amino acids. V was clipped by 5 bases and J by 3 bases; unmatched bases: 5. The CDR3 here is CASSLLAGMTDTQYF. CDR3 sequence (DNA): TGTGCCAGCAGCCTACTAGCGGGAATGACAGATACGCAGTATTTT.

The rearrangement joins TRBV6-2 or TRBV6-3 to TRBJ2-7, with D possibly TRBD1 on 6 matching bases. V was pared by 10 bases and J by 2 bases, with 18 bases between. Germline CDR1 and CDR2: MNHEY and SVGEGT. CDR3 size: 14 residues. DNA of the CDR3: TGTGCCACCAGCCGTGTACGGACAGCCTACGAGCAGTACTTC. Translation: CATSRVRTAYEQYF.

The V call is TRBV4-2, the J call TRBJ2-3; the D gene is possibly TRBD1 (5 bases). The CDR3 covers 15 residues. Germline lookup yields CDR1 LGHNA and CDR2 YNFKEQ. V was shortened by 0 bases and J by 6 bases, with 13 bases between the two germline ends. CDR3 sequence reads: CASSQDGAWSDTQYF. The DNA of the CDR3 is TGTGCCAGCAGCCAAGATGGGGCTTGGAGTGATACGCAGTATTTT.

Ten or more counts support this clone. The chain employs TRBV3-1 (or the pseudogene TRBV3-2) and TRBJ2-7; D may be TRBD1 (6 bases). Trimming pared 6 bases from V and 1 base from J, leaving 13 bases between. CDR3 length: 14 amino acids. From germline, CDR1 is LGHDT and CDR2 YNNKEL (reference sequence). The CDR3 nucleotides read TGTGCCAGCAGGCAACAGGGAACATCCTACGAGCAGTACTTC. This codes for CASRQQGTSYEQYF.

V and J are TRBV6-5 and TRBJ2-7; D is possibly TRBD1 or TRBD2 (5 bases each). The CDR3 loop spans 15 amino acids. Trimming removed 6 bases at V and 4 bases at J, with 19 bases between. Germline V gene data show CDR1 as MNHEY and CDR2 as SVGAGI. CDR3 residues: CASSLFPEGKYEQYF. The CDR3 coding sequence is TGTGCCAGCAGCCTTTTCCCCGAGGGGAAGTACGAGCAGTACTTC.

This clone was detected a few times. The chain has TRBV5-1 and TRBJ1-2; D not certain. This CDR3 has 13 residues. The germline CDR1 and CDR2 sequences are SGHRS and YFSETQ. Deletions cut 5 bases from V and 4 bases from J, with 12 bases between. In DNA, the CDR3 is TGCGCCAGCAGTTCAACAGTTCTCTATGGCTACACCTTC. It yields the protein CASSSTVLYGYTF.

This rearrangement joins TRBV7-8 to TRBJ2-6; D tentatively fits TRBD1 or TRBD2 (5 bases each). The CDR3 covers 20 residues. Germline V lookup: CDR1 SGHVS, CDR2 FQNEAQ. With 1 base removed from V and 0 bases from J, the gap between germline ends came to 19 bases. The CDR3 region is CASSLVSGGVGVSGANVLTF. The DNA of the CDR3 is TGTGCCAGCAGCTTAGTCAGTGGGGGTGTTGGGGTCTCTGGGGCCAACGTCCTGACTTTC.

Points on this clone: The junction differs from germline at one of its ends, possibly a read error. The rearrangement links TRBV7-7 to TRBJ2-4; perhaps TRBD2 as D (6 bases). CDR1 is SSHAT and CDR2 is FNYEAQ in the germline V gene (reference sequence). The CDR3 extends over 15 amino acids. CDR3 DNA: TGTGCTAGCAGCTTGACGGGAGATGGTAAAAGCATTCAGTACTTC. Residues: CASSLTGDGKSIQYF. The whole variable domain, remainder taken from reference TRBV7-7 and TRBJ2-4, is GAGVSQSPRYKVTKRGQDVTLRCDPISSHATLYWYQQALGQGPEFLTYFNYEAQPDKSGLPSDRFSAERPEGSISTLTIQRTEQRDSAMYRCASSLTGDGKSIQYFGAGTRLSVL.

The rearrangement joins TRBV7-9 to TRBJ2-7; D might be TRBD1 or TRBD2, each matching 5 bases. From germline, CDR1 is SEHNR and CDR2 FQNEAQ (reference sequence). The V end lost 0 bases, the J end lost 3 bases, and 9 bases lay between the germline ends. This CDR3 contains 14 residues. CDR3 in amino acids: CASSLAGRIYEQYF. As DNA, the CDR3 is TGTGCCAGCAGCTTAGCGGGACGAATCTACGAGCAGTACTTC. The variable domain in full, with the rest retrieved from reference TRBV7-9 and TRBJ2-7, is DTGVSQNPRHKITKRGQNVTFRCDPISEHNRLYWYRQTLGQGPEFLTYFQNEAQLEKSRLLSDRFSAERPKGSFSTLEIQRTEQGDSAMYLCASSLAGRIYEQYFGPGTRLTVT.

The chain employs TRBV7-8 and TRBJ2-7; no clear D. The V and J ends lost 1 base and 0 bases respectively, with 4 bases between them. The CDR3 runs to 13 residues. The germline V gene encodes CDR1 SGHVS and CDR2 FQNEAQ. The CDR3 sequence is CASSLDGSYEQYF. The CDR3 DNA reads as TGTGCCAGCAGCTTAGACGGCTCCTACGAGCAGTACTTC.

This clone was seen only a few times. The J gene is TRBJ2-5, the V gene TRBV11-2; 7 nucleotides match TRBD2. Looked up from germline, CDR1 is SGHAT and CDR2 is FQNNGV. The CDR3 covers 15 residues. V lost 5 bases and J lost 5; bases outside the gene matches: 11. For the CDR3, the DNA is TGTGCCAGCAGCAGCTCAGCGGGAATGGGCGAGACCCAGTACTTC. It encodes CASSSSAGMGETQYF.

Points on this clone: Other DNA sequences in the sample encode the same CDR3. The rearrangement links TRBV6-5 to TRBJ1-5; TRBD1 matches 9 bases. Germline CDR1 reads MNHEY; CDR2 reads SVGAGI. Unmatched junction bases numbered 4, after V lost 6 bases and J lost 4 bases. The CDR3 covers 14 residues. Written as DNA, the CDR3 is TGTGCCAGCAGGAGGACAGGGGATAATCAGCCCCAGCATTTT. Its protein is CASRRTGDNQPQHF.

The chain recombines TRBV28 with TRBJ2-1, with 9 bases fitting TRBD1. Germline V lookup: CDR1 MDHEN, CDR2 SYDVKM. The CDR3 runs to 16 residues. Trimming at V came to 5 bases and at J to 7 bases, leaving 12 bases not matched to a gene. The CDR3 sequence is CASSRGTGGRGNEQFF. CDR3 DNA sequence: TGTGCCAGCAGTCGCGGTACAGGGGGCCGAGGGAATGAGCAGTTCTTC.

The CDR3: CASSQTYRVGWSNQPQHF. In DNA form, the CDR3 reads TGTGCCAGCAGTCAGACCTACCGCGTGGGCTGGAGCAATCAGCCCCAGCATTTT. The chain carries TRBV6-6 and TRBJ1-5; D unclear. Germline lookup yields CDR1 MNHNY and CDR2 SVGAGI (reference sequence). Trimming cost V 5 bases and J 1 base, with 21 bases left between them. CDR3 length: 18 residues.

The CDR3 region is CASSPGEETQYF. In nucleotides, the CDR3 is TGTGCCAGCAGCCCGGGAGAAGAGACCCAGTACTTC. The V gene is TRBV6-6, the J gene TRBJ2-5; tentatively, D is TRBD2 (6 bases). From germline, CDR1 is MNHNY and CDR2 SVGAGI (reference sequence). The CDR3 has 12 amino acids. V lost 6 bases, J lost 3 bases, and 8 bases lay in between.

The CDR3 coding sequence is TGTGCCAGCAGCTTAGCGGCTGGCAAAGGGTTCGAGCAGTACTTC. Translated, it gives CASSLAAGKGFEQYF. The chain joins TRBV11-3 to TRBJ2-7; D unclear. This CDR3 has 15 residues. Trimming cost V 1 base and J 6 bases, with 16 bases left between them. Germline lookup yields CDR1 SGHNT and CDR2 YENEEA.

The rearrangement links TRBV27 to TRBJ2-2; D is undetermined. Deletions cut 1 base from V and 7 bases from J, with 4 bases between. The CDR3 runs to 12 residues. Germline-derived CDR1 and CDR2 are MNHEY and SMNVEV (reference sequence). CDR3 in amino acids: CASSLLDGELFF. The CDR3 DNA is TGTGCCAGCAGTTTATTGGACGGGGAGCTGTTTTTT.

The chain has TRBV6-5 and TRBJ1-1, with TRBD1 matching over 9 bases. CDR3 size: 13 residues. Trimming took 6 bases from V and 5 from J; bases not matched to a gene: 4. The germline V gene has CDR1 MNHEY and CDR2 SVGAGI. CDR3 sequence (DNA): TGTGCCAGCAGCACAGACAGGGGGACTGAAGCTTTCTTT. Encoded protein: CASSTDRGTEAFF.

The chain combines TRBV27 with TRBJ1-1; D not certain. CDR3 size: 13 residues. Germline lookup yields CDR1 MNHEY and CDR2 SMNVEV (reference sequence). Trimming removed 6 bases at V and 0 bases at J, with 8 bases between. CDR3 sequence reads: CASRFRLNTEAFF. The CDR3 nucleotides are TGTGCCAGCAGGTTTCGACTGAACACTGAAGCTTTCTTT.

V gene TRBV7-9 combines with J gene TRBJ2-1; D may correspond to TRBD1 or TRBD2 (5 bases each). The germline V gene has CDR1 SEHNR and CDR2 FQNEAQ (reference sequence). The CDR3 runs 17 residues. Trimming took off 5 bases at V and 0 bases at J, with 17 bases between the two ends. The CDR3 sequence is CASSAEAWGPSYNEQFF. The DNA of the CDR3 is TGTGCCAGCAGCGCCGAGGCTTGGGGACCCTCCTACAATGAGCAGTTCTTC. The whole variable domain, filled in from reference TRBV7-9 and TRBJ2-1, reads DTGVSQNPRHKITKRGQNVTFRCDPISEHNRLYWYRQTLGQGPEFLTYFQNEAQLEKSRLLSDRFSAERPKGSFSTLEIQRTEQGDSAMYLCASSAEAWGPSYNEQFFGPGTRLTVL.

The chain recombines TRBV10-3 with TRBJ2-1; 7 bases agree with TRBD2. Germline values: CDR1 ENHRY, CDR2 SYGVKD. CDR3 length: 16 amino acids. V lost 10 bases to trimming and J lost 0 bases; unmatched junction nucleotides: 12. DNA of the CDR3: TGTGCCACACTGAAGCGGGACTCGAGCTCCTACAATGAGCAGTTCTTC. Translation gives CATLKRDSSSYNEQFF.

This clone was recorded at least ten times. This CDR3 is also generated by other DNA sequences in the sample. The CDR3 protein is CASSEWPHHFNSPLHF. In nucleotides, the CDR3 is TGTGCCAGCAGTGAGTGGCCCCACCACTTTAATTCACCCCTCCACTTT. The chain joins TRBV6-1 to TRBJ1-6; no reliable D call. V lost 3 bases and J 6 bases, leaving 15 bases between the germline ends. This CDR3 has 16 residues. The germline V gene has CDR1 MNHNS and CDR2 SASEGT.

The rearrangement joins TRBV7-3 to TRBJ1-2; the match to TRBD1 covers 12 bases. This CDR3 region has 14 residues. CDR1 SGHTA and CDR2 FQGTGA come from the germline V gene. J gave up 14 bases and V 0 bases, and 7 bases lay outside the gene matches. The DNA of the CDR3 is TGTGCCAGCAGCTTAACCGGGACAGGGGGCGATAGGACCTTC. Its protein is CASSLTGTGGDRTF.